The following is a TCR beta chain sequence with its context. The table lists this clonotype with many counts. Its antigen is currently not known. Qualities for individual bases were not recorded, and no much larger clone is one base off. This record comes from a study of T-cell memory formation after mild COVID-19 (dated by TCRdb to the early 2020s). Some background on the complete study: TCR sequence clusters from the two donors were largely donor specific. In a couple of donors, T-cell clones that expanded and contracted after mild COVID-19 were followed by sequencing TCRalpha and TCRbeta repertoires longitudinally. Two young, previously healthy adult volunteers, one female and one male, were included in the cohort. The study at large found these results: Contracting CD4+ clones appeared mostly in the CM and EM memory subsets, whereas CD8+ clones were enriched in EMRA. The study included only a couple of mild cases, and larger cohorts that include severe cases with pre-infection samples were judged to be necessary. SARS-CoV-2 specificity was not confirmed for the second-wave clones peaking on day 37. From day 15 to 85, contracting clones showed balanced CD4/CD8 phenotypes, whereas a second wave of clones that expanded from day 15 to 37 leaned towards CD4+. Some responding clones were detected in pre-infection memory, which suggested that pre-existing cross-reactive memory T cells had joined the SARS-CoV-2 response.

The instrument given in TCRdb is Illumina NovaSeq 6000. cDNA libraries for TCRalpha and TCRbeta were prepared by 5'RACE using constant-segment primers, with sample barcodes and unique molecular identifiers added. Trizol reagent was used to extract RNA from every sample. Amplification of the libraries took two PCR steps, and the second step added a second sample barcode plus Illumina TruSeq adapters. Sequencing of the libraries was done on an Illumina NovaSeq, producing 2 x 150 bp paired-end reads. As for the original processing: With migec v1.2.7, reads were demultiplexed and then collapsed into UMI-guided consensus sequences. With mixcr v2.1.11, UMI consensuses were aligned to TRA and TRB V and J templates and assembled into clonotypes. Clonotypes were classified as expanded or contracted when called significant by both edgeR and NoisET, with noise models trained on biological replicates. edgeR calls used a false discovery rate-adjusted p below 0.01 and a log2 fold-change threshold of 1. PCA with hierarchical clustering of max-normalized trajectories of the 1000 most abundant clonotypes was used as exploratory dynamics analysis. The CD4 or CD8 phenotype of responding clones was assigned using the separately sequenced CD4+ and CD8+ repertoires. TCRdb redid the processing of the public reads, applying fastp at Q25 and MiXCR, and retained in-frame beta chains. A single entry per CDR3 protein holds the most common genes and DNA from its merged rows. TCRdb assigned the V and J calls; the authors' analysis was not used. This sample gives about 130,000 distinct CDR3 sequences in total; more than 15% of them show up just once. The top ten clones comprise over 11% of the sample.

The CDR3 numbers 14 residues from cysteine through phenylalanine. Of the read, only the CDR3 DNA is kept; its 42 bases are in frame from base 1. V is clipped by 6 bases and J by 0 bases, and the sequence between their germline boundaries is 12 bases long. The germline V gene encodes CDR1 DFQATT and CDR2 SNEGSKA (reference sequence). Ficoll-Paque density gradient centrifugation was used to isolate PBMCs. Sequencing was performed on PBMCs or a T cell subset sorted from them (not recorded which). Rearrangement joined TRBV20-1 to TRBJ2-4; the D gene cannot be named for sure. The sequence was collected from an adult woman who had mild COVID-19 (a few samples of this study predate the infection). The sample titles of this study are shuffled in the database, so cell type and time point are left out; the donor was told from shared clones. The nucleotides are TGCAGTGCCAACCCTGGGCTAGCCAAAAACATTCAGTACTTC. Translated, this is CSANPGLAKNIQYF.